This TCR beta chain was retrieved from a study of cytomegalovirus exposure and HLA in healthy donors. Study findings and constraints: Apart from CMV serostatus, no immune exposure information was available.

In the case of this clone: Its antigen is unidentified.

Primers: 60 Vbeta forward and 13 Jbeta reverse. Sequencing used immunoSEQ multiplex PCR; TCRdb keeps in-frame clones, though not all of them. Counted here are some 87,000 clones, more than 55% occurring once; the ten biggest clones make up around 5.5%. The TCR comes from a woman aged 25 to 39 in good health and CMV-seropositive. The sequencing input was PBMCs.

The CDR3, as DNA: TGTGCCAGCAGCAAGGACAGGGGAAAGGACACTGAAGCTTTCTTT. This translates into CASSKDRGKDTEAFF. This chain joins TRBV21-1 and TRBJ1-1; the D call of TRBD1 is as the table states it, not checked on the DNA. TRBV21-1 corresponds to a pseudogene. The CDR3 has 15 amino acids.